The next 31 T cell receptor beta chains were all read from a single sample in a study of cytotoxic CD8 clonotypes in ibrutinib-treated CLL. The assay was immunoSEQ multiplex PCR, and TCRdb's table has in-frame clones only and misses some. The sample holds about 56,000 clones, around 60% seen once. The starting material was PBMCs, obtained after 24 months of ibrutinib treatment. Receptors were obtained from a human donor with chronic lymphocytic leukemia.

This rearrangement joins TRBV14 to TRBJ2-3; 10 nucleotides agree with TRBD1. The CDR3 length is 18 residues. The ends lost 4 bases at V and 2 bases at J; junction bases unmatched: 12. The germline CDR1 and CDR2 sequences are SGHDN and FVKESK. CDR3 sequence: CASSLGTGAPDPTDTQYF. CDR3 DNA sequence: TGTGCCAGCAGCCTCGGGACAGGGGCTCCCGATCCCACAGATACGCAGTATTTT.

This clone was observed a handful of times. This chain connects TRBV5-1 to TRBJ2-5; D ambiguous. Trimming took 6 bases from V and 2 from J, leaving 8 bases between them. The germline V gene encodes CDR1 SGHRS and CDR2 YFSETQ. CDR3 size: 12 residues. The CDR3: CASKGLQETQYF. The CDR3 DNA reads TGCGCCAGCAAAGGGTTACAAGAGACCCAGTACTTC.

V is TRBV25-1 and J is TRBJ2-1, with 7 bases that match TRBD1. V dropped 8 bases and J dropped 6; count of bases not matched to a gene: 7. This CDR3 contains 13 residues. Germline V gene data show CDR1 as MGHDK and CDR2 as SYGVNS. The CDR3 region has the DNA TGTGCCAGCCCGCGACAGGGTCCCAATGAGCAGTTCTTC. This codes for CASPRQGPNEQFF.

This clone was seen only a few times. V is TRBV5-1 and J is TRBJ2-1; TRBD2 matches at 12 bases. Per the germline V gene, CDR1 is SGHRS and CDR2 is YFSETQ. Germline trimming cut 3 bases from V and 7 bases from J; bases unmatched to any gene: 8. This CDR3 comprises 16 residues. CDR3 sequence: CASSSRTSGVRNEQFF. For the CDR3, the DNA is TGCGCCAGCAGCTCTCGGACTAGCGGGGTCCGGAATGAGCAGTTCTTC.

The chain couples TRBV28 to TRBJ2-7, with 8 nucleotides matching TRBD2. J lost 1 base, V lost 6 bases, and 11 bases had no gene match. The V gene's germline CDR1 is MDHEN and CDR2 SYDVKM. This CDR3 spans 16 amino acids. CDR3 in amino acids: CASSSPGTRVSYEQYF. DNA for the CDR3: TGTGCCAGCAGCTCACCGGGGACTAGAGTATCCTACGAGCAGTACTTC.

The chain joins TRBV7-9 to TRBJ2-3; maybe TRBD2 (5 bases). Germline values: CDR1 SEHNR, CDR2 FQNEAQ (reference sequence). With 0 bases removed from V and 8 bases from J, the gap between germline ends came to 15 bases. The CDR3 spans 15 residues. CDR3 DNA: TGTGCCAGCAGCTTAGCAGGCGGGCGCCGTGTTACGCAGTATTTT. This sequence encodes CASSLAGGRRVTQYF.

The CDR3 DNA reads as TGTGCCAGCAGAGGACCCGGGGAGCTGTTTTTT. This encodes CASRGPGELFF. This chain uses TRBV5-4 with TRBJ2-2; D gene ambiguous. V lost 5 bases, J lost 6 bases, and 5 bases lay in between. The length of the CDR3 is 11 residues. The germline V gene encodes CDR1 SGHNT and CDR2 YYREEE (reference sequence).

This clone was observed a few times. CDR3 sequence: CASSLRDGSEQFF. The DNA for the CDR3 is TGTGCCAGCAGCTTGAGGGACGGGAGTGAGCAGTTCTTC. V gene TRBV5-4 combines with J gene TRBJ2-1; tentative D call: TRBD2 (6 bases). CDR1 is SGHNT and CDR2 is YYREEE in the germline V gene (reference sequence). CDR3 length: 13 amino acids. Trimming shortened V by 1 base and J by 9 bases, and 11 bases separated the two germline ends.

CDR3 amino acids: CASSPGWTGQKHPTNEKLFF. CDR3 in DNA: TGTGCCAGTAGTCCCGGCTGGACAGGGCAAAAGCACCCAACTAATGAAAAACTGTTTTTT. The chain links TRBV19 to TRBJ1-4; TRBD1 agrees at 8 bases. This CDR3 contains 20 residues. Trimming at V came to 5 bases and at J to 0 bases, leaving 17 bases not matched to a gene. Germline CDR1 and CDR2: LNHDA and SQIVND (reference sequence).

In its sample, this clone ranks as medium-sized (0.01 to 0.1%). The chain employs TRBV5-6 and TRBJ1-2, with unresolved D. The length of the CDR3 is 16 residues. V was pared by 4 bases and J by 4 bases, with 20 bases between. CDR1 is SGHDT, CDR2 YYEEEE, per germline. In nucleotides, the CDR3 is TGTGCCAGCAGCCTGATTACCGGAATACAGTCCTATGGCTACACCTTC. Protein sequence: CASSLITGIQSYGYTF.

This clone was counted only a few times. The J gene is TRBJ2-1, the V gene TRBV5-5; D is unresolved. Per the germline V gene, CDR1 is SGHKS and CDR2 is YYEKEE (reference sequence). CDR3 size: 14 residues. V was shortened by 0 bases and J by 1 base, with 5 bases between the two germline ends. For the CDR3, the DNA is TGTGCCAGCAGCTTGGCCGGTTCCTACAATGAGCAGTTCTTC. It codes for CASSLAGSYNEQFF.

The genes are TRBV19 and TRBJ1-5; 8 bases line up with TRBD1. From germline, CDR1 is LNHDA and CDR2 SQIVND (reference sequence). The CDR3 has 13 residues. V lost 8 bases to trimming and J lost 2 bases; unmatched junction nucleotides: 2. In DNA, the CDR3 is TGTGCCAGTCGGGGACAGGGCAATCAGCCCCAGCATTTT. Its translation: CASRGQGNQPQHF.

This clone was found a few times. This chain joins TRBV20-1 and TRBJ2-7, with a possible D match to TRBD2 (5 bases). V lost 7 bases to trimming and J lost 2 bases, with 9 bases between them. This CDR3 region has 11 residues. Germline V gene lookup returns CDR1 DFQATT and CDR2 SNEGSKA (reference sequence). The chain's CDR3 is CSVGVAYEQYF. CDR3 DNA: TGCAGTGTGGGAGTAGCCTACGAGCAGTACTTC.

This chain's CDR3 is CASANVDSPLHF. The CDR3 region has the DNA TGTGCCAGCGCCAATGTTGATTCACCCCTCCACTTT. J is TRBJ1-6 and V is TRBV7-8; the D is unclear. The V gene lost 8 bases and the J gene lost 8 bases, with 10 bases spanning the gap. The CDR3 is made up of 12 amino acids. The V gene's germline CDR1 is SGHVS and CDR2 FQNEAQ. Together with reference TRBV7-8 and TRBJ1-6, the CDR3 gives the full variable domain: GAGVSQSPRYKVAKRGQDVALRCDPISGHVSLFWYQQALGQGPEFLTYFQNEAQLDKSGLPSDRFFAERPEGSVSTLKIQRTQQEDSAVYLCASANVDSPLHFGNGTRLTVT.

CDR3 DNA sequence: TGTGCCAGCTCACGGGGCAGAAACACTGAAGCTTTCTTT. Its translation is CASSRGRNTEAFF. The chain has TRBV18 and TRBJ1-1; D perhaps matches TRBD1 (5 bases). The germline V gene has CDR1 KGHSH and CDR2 LQKENI. Trimming took 4 bases from V and 2 from J, leaving 8 bases between them. The CDR3 is 13 amino acids.

The rearrangement uses TRBV5-6 and TRBJ2-1, with TRBD2 as a possible D gene (5 bases). Germline CDR1 is SGHDT and CDR2 is YYEEEE. This CDR3 spans 16 amino acids. V lost 1 base and J lost 0, with 11 bases in between. The CDR3 here is CASSLFGSGSYNEQFF. The CDR3 coding sequence is TGTGCCAGCAGCTTGTTTGGCAGCGGCTCCTACAATGAGCAGTTCTTC.

A remark on this clone: This may be a read error, as it is one base from a much larger clone. J is TRBJ1-1 and V is TRBV6-1; TRBD1 might be the D (6 bases). Germline V gene sequence: CDR1 MNHNS, CDR2 SASEGT. Trimming pared 4 bases from V and 6 bases from J, leaving 12 bases between. This CDR3 is built from 13 residues. Written as DNA, the CDR3 is TGTGCCAGCAGTGCTACAGGGTACGCTGAAGCTTTCTTT. Protein sequence: CASSATGYAEAFF.

The chain couples TRBV6-1 to TRBJ1-1; D is unclear. The CDR3 has 12 residues. The germline V and J ends were trimmed by 6 bases and 4 bases, with 9 bases remaining between them. CDR1 and CDR2 from the germline V gene are MNHNS and SASEGT. The CDR3, as DNA: TGTGCCAGCAGCAGGCAGTCCACTGAAGCTTTCTTT. Translation gives CASSRQSTEAFF.

This clone was seen many times. This chain uses TRBV2 with TRBJ2-3; D remains ambiguous. This CDR3 spans 12 amino acids. Germline values: CDR1 SNHLY, CDR2 FYNNEI. V lost 7 bases and J lost 0, with 5 bases in between. The CDR3 DNA reads as TGTGCCAGCAAAGAGAGCACAGATACGCAGTATTTT. As protein: CASKESTDTQYF.

CDR3 residues: CSVAQRLAGWATQYF. The CDR3 DNA is TGCAGCGTTGCCCAGAGACTAGCGGGATGGGCGACCCAGTACTTC. The rearrangement uses TRBV29-1 and TRBJ2-5; 11 bases match TRBD2. V gave up 4 bases and J gave up 7 bases; unmatched junction bases: 11. CDR1 and CDR2 from the germline V gene are SQVTM and ANQGSEA. The CDR3 sequence is 15 residues long. Combining the CDR3 with reference TRBV29-1 and TRBJ2-5 gives the whole variable domain SAVISQKPSRDICQRGTSLTIQCQVDSQVTMMFWYRQQPGQSLTLIATANQGSEATYESGFVIDKFPISRPNLTFSTLTVSNMSPEDSSIYLCSVAQRLAGWATQYFGPGTRLLVL.

This clone was counted at least ten times. The gene calls are TRBV6-6 and TRBJ2-7, with 8 bases identical to TRBD2. CDR1 and CDR2 (germline): MNHNY, SVGAGI (reference sequence). With 1 base clipped from V and 3 bases from J, the junction kept 5 bases outside the gene matches. The CDR3 consists of 15 residues. CDR3 region: CASSYYLAGHYEQYV. CDR3 DNA: TGTGCCAGCAGTTACTATCTAGCGGGCCACTACGAGCAGTACGTC.

This clone was detected a few times. The chain couples TRBV7-9 to TRBJ2-7; the match to TRBD2 covers 8 bases. Germline CDR1 reads SEHNR; CDR2 reads FQNEAQ (reference sequence). The CDR3 has 13 amino acids. V gave up 11 bases and J gave up 4 bases; unmatched junction bases: 10. CDR3 sequence reads: CAQSFGREYEQYF. The DNA for the CDR3 is TGTGCCCAATCCTTCGGGAGGGAGTACGAGCAGTACTTC. Using reference TRBV7-9 and TRBJ2-7 for the parts outside the CDR3, the full variable domain is DTGVSQNPRHKITKRGQNVTFRCDPISEHNRLYWYRQTLGQGPEFLTYFQNEAQLEKSRLLSDRFSAERPKGSFSTLEIQRTEQGDSAMYLCAQSFGREYEQYFGPGTRLTVT.

This chain connects TRBV7-9 to TRBJ2-1, with TRBD1 matching over 7 bases. Germline trimming cut 10 bases from V and 10 bases from J; bases unmatched to any gene: 19. Germline loops: CDR1 SEHNR, CDR2 FQNEAQ (reference sequence). This CDR3 region has 15 residues. Here the CDR3 DNA reads TGTGCCACCCGGGTTGAGGGGGACAGCCCGGGGGAGCAGTTCTTC. Translating gives CATRVEGDSPGEQFF.

The gene calls are TRBV5-6 and TRBJ1-2, with a tentative D call TRBD1 (5 bases). V was clipped by 4 bases and J by 7 bases, with 8 bases between them. The CDR3 loop spans 11 amino acids. CDR1 and CDR2 (germline): SGHDT, YYEEEE. This chain's CDR3 is CASSLGGGYTF. The CDR3 DNA is TGTGCCAGCAGCCTCGGGGGTGGCTACACCTTC.

This clone was detected only a few times. The chain recombines TRBV11-2 with TRBJ1-2, with 8 bases matching TRBD1. J was trimmed by 7 bases and V by 6 bases; bases with no gene match: 7. The V gene's germline CDR1 is SGHAT and CDR2 FQNNGV. This CDR3 region has 13 residues. The CDR3 sequence is CASSPTGVIGYTF. CDR3 DNA sequence: TGTGCCAGCAGTCCGACAGGGGTTATTGGCTACACCTTC.

V is TRBV18 and J is TRBJ2-5; perhaps TRBD2 as D (6 bases). From germline, CDR1 is KGHSH and CDR2 LQKENI. The V end lost 6 bases, the J end lost 2 bases, and 19 bases lay between the germline ends. The CDR3 is 16 residues long. CDR3 nucleotide sequence: TGTGCCAGCTCCCTTGCCCAGCGGGCACGTCAAGAGACCCAGTACTTC. The encoded protein is CASSLAQRARQETQYF.

Only one count was recorded for this clone. This chain joins TRBV27 and TRBJ2-1; possibly TRBD2 for D (5 bases). The CDR3 runs to 13 residues. Germline CDR1 reads MNHEY; CDR2 reads SMNVEV (reference sequence). Deletions cut 5 bases from V and 7 bases from J, with 12 bases between. CDR3 in DNA: TGTGCCAGCAGTCGCGACCCGGGGAATGAGCAGTTCTTC. Translation: CASSRDPGNEQFF.

This clone was observed a handful of times. This sequence joins TRBV7-6 and TRBJ2-1, with 13 nucleotides matching TRBD2. This CDR3 is 17 amino acids long. Per germline, CDR1 SGHVS and CDR2 FNYEAQ. V trimming: 4 bases; J trimming: 3 bases; junction bases outside the gene matches: 6. CDR3 residues: CASSSPGTSGIYNEQFF. The CDR3 region has the DNA TGTGCCAGCAGCTCTCCCGGGACTAGCGGGATCTACAATGAGCAGTTCTTC. The whole variable domain, filled in from reference TRBV7-6 and TRBJ2-1, reads GAGVSQSPRYKVTKRGQDVALRCDPISGHVSLYWYRQALGQGPEFLTYFNYEAQQDKSGLPNDRFSAERPEGSISTLTIQRTEQRDSAMYRCASSSPGTSGIYNEQFFGPGTRLTVL.

This chain connects TRBV27 to TRBJ1-2; D uncertain. V was shortened by 9 bases and J by 4 bases, with 12 bases between the two germline ends. The length of the CDR3 is 12 residues. The germline gives CDR1 MNHEY, CDR2 SMNVEV (reference sequence). CDR3 sequence: CASSSGGYGYTF. Here the CDR3 DNA reads TGTGCCAGTTCATCGGGAGGCTATGGCTACACCTTC.

V usage is TRBV5-5 and J usage is TRBJ1-1; D gene ambiguous. Germline V CDR1 and CDR2: SGHKS, YYEKEE (reference sequence). This CDR3 has 11 amino acids. V lost 4 bases, J lost 10 bases, and 11 bases lay in between. The CDR3 here is CASSLSMGAFF. CDR3 DNA: TGTGCCAGCAGCCTGTCGATGGGAGCTTTCTTT.

J is TRBJ1-2 and V is TRBV9; D ambiguous. The CDR3 is 13 residues long. Germline V lookup: CDR1 SGDLS, CDR2 YYNGEE. The V end lost 1 base, the J end lost 3 bases, and 7 bases lay between the germline ends. CDR3 DNA: TGTGCCAGCAGCGTAAGACAATACTATGGCTACACCTTC. Its protein is CASSVRQYYGYTF.